This T cell receptor beta chain derives from a study of blood T cell repertoires in COVID-19. The overall study: From the United States, Italy and Spain came samples of acute and convalescent COVID-19. Nucleic acid was either cDNA or gDNA, and it came from T cells, B-cell-depleted T cells, or PBMCs.

As originally analysed: The authors estimated nucleated cell counts from reference gene primer amplification. Profiling relied on immunoSEQ multiplex PCR, and the TCRdb table lists in-frame clones only, not all of them. V and J calls and clone size follow that table, whereas D and trimming were derived from the DNA. The sample contains approximately 110,000 clones, less than 85% of which appear only once. V was clipped by 0 bases and J by 3 bases, with 10 bases between them. Germline CDR1 SGHDN, CDR2 FVKESK. The length of the CDR3 is 15 residues. This chain links TRBV14 with TRBJ2-3, with no clear D. This clonotype was sampled from a human donor with acute or convalescent COVID-19. The donor label of this sample is uncertain. Sequenced: peripheral blood. Written as DNA, the CDR3 is TGTGCCAGCAGCCAAGATCTCACGGGTACAGATACGCAGTATTTT. Protein: CASSQDLTGTDTQYF.